Below, 17 T cell receptor beta chains from the same sample are listed, as sequenced in a study of molecular identifiers for immune sequencing clone quantification. TCRdb analysed the PCR reads with MiXCR anew, one entry per CDR3 protein. The table lists 600,000 to 650,000 distinct CDR3 sequences, less than 20% of them singletons. The sequencing sample was made of naive CD8+ T cells from blood, with Jurkat cell RNA spiked in. Subset defined: FACS-sorted CD8+CD4-CCR7+CD45RA+ naive T cells. These receptors were taken from a human donor in good health. Some libraries in this study had Jurkat cell RNA spiked in.

In this sample, this clonotype turned up once. The junction departs from germline at one end; a sequencing error may be responsible. The chain employs TRBV4-3 and TRBJ1-3; possible D gene TRBD1, 5 bases. This CDR3 contains 15 residues. Germline CDR1 and CDR2: LGHNA and YSLEER. In nucleotides, the CDR3 is TGCGCCAGCAGCCAAGATCCAGGGCCTGGAAGCACCATATATTTT. Its translation: CASSQDPGPGSTIYF.

This clonotype was observed at least ten times. The gene calls are TRBV29-1 and TRBJ2-7; the D is unclear. The CDR3 sequence is 12 residues long. The V end was cut by 7 bases, the J end by 2 bases, with 12 bases between. CDR1 is SQVTM and CDR2 is ANQGSEA in the germline V gene. CDR3 DNA: TGCAGCGCACGGACGGGTGCCTACGAGCAGTACTTC. This translates into CSARTGAYEQYF.

A word on this clonotype: A much larger clone differs from this one at a single base, so this may be a read error. CDR3 DNA sequence: TGTGCCAGCAGCTTGTTGCGGACAGAGGGCTGGGATGAGCAGTTCTTC. Its protein product is CASSLLRTEGWDEQFF. This rearrangement joins TRBV5-6 to TRBJ2-1, with D possibly TRBD1 on 6 matching bases. CDR3 length: 16 amino acids. Per germline, CDR1 SGHDT and CDR2 YYEEEE. V lost 1 base, J lost 8 bases, and 19 bases lay in between.

This clonotype showed up just a few times. V is TRBV4-1 and J is TRBJ2-5; 10 bases match TRBD2. The CDR3 consists of 16 residues. The V segment lost 0 bases and the J segment 5 bases; nucleotides outside the gene matches: 6. Per germline, CDR1 MGHRA and CDR2 YSYEKL. This chain's CDR3 is CASSQESGGALETQYF. The DNA of the CDR3 is TGCGCCAGCAGCCAAGAAAGCGGGGGGGCCCTTGAGACCCAGTACTTC.

In its sample, this clonotype was seen many times. The chain links TRBV28 to TRBJ2-7; 8 bases match TRBD2. V was clipped by 7 bases and J by 0 bases; unmatched bases: 17. The CDR3 runs to 18 residues. The V gene's germline CDR1 is MDHEN and CDR2 SYDVKM. CDR3 sequence reads: CASKYTGPASGSSYEQYF. CDR3 DNA: TGTGCCAGCAAATATACAGGACCTGCCAGCGGGAGCTCCTACGAGCAGTACTTC.

Many counts were recorded for this clonotype. The gene calls are TRBV10-3 and TRBJ2-7; TRBD1 matches at 11 bases. J gave up 6 bases and V 7 bases, and 5 bases lay outside the gene matches. This CDR3 region has 13 residues. Germline V gives CDR1 ENHRY, CDR2 SYGVKD. The CDR3 DNA follows: TGTGCCATCAAAGCCGGGACAGGGGGCGAGCAGTACTTC. Residues: CAIKAGTGGEQYF.

This sequence joins TRBV10-2 and TRBJ1-1; 11 nucleotides line up with TRBD1. The trim removed 3 bases at V and 4 bases at J, leaving 4 bases unmatched. Germline CDR1 and CDR2: WSHSY and SAAADI. The CDR3 is 15 amino acids. The CDR3 region is CASSEGTGGGTEAFF. The CDR3 DNA reads TGCGCCAGCAGTGAAGGGACAGGGGGTGGCACTGAAGCTTTCTTT.

As concerns this clonotype: It may be a read error: a sequence one base away is much more abundant. This sequence joins TRBV30 and TRBJ2-4; maybe TRBD2 (6 bases). The CDR3 extends over 12 amino acids. CDR1 GTSNPN and CDR2 SVGIG come from the germline V gene (reference sequence). For the CDR3, the DNA is TGTGCCTGGGCTGGGGGGAGAAACATTCAGCACTTC. Amino acid sequence: CAWAGGRNIQHF.

The table lists this clonotype with a few counts. This chain connects TRBV6-2 or TRBV6-3 to TRBJ2-1, with D maybe TRBD1 (5 bases). The germline V gene encodes CDR1 MNHEY and CDR2 SVGEGT. Trimming shortened V by 2 bases and J by 3 bases, and 11 bases separated the two germline ends. The CDR3 totals 15 residues. For the CDR3, the DNA is TGTGCCAGCAGTTACGAGGCAGGGCTCTACAATGAGCAGTTCTTC. Its protein is CASSYEAGLYNEQFF.

Concerning this clonotype: This clone may be a read error of a much larger clone one base away. This rearrangement joins TRBV19 to TRBJ2-2; D gene unclear. The CDR3 runs to 13 residues. Germline CDR1 is LNHDA and CDR2 is SQIVND (reference sequence). The CDR3 sequence: CASTLENTRELFF. DNA of the CDR3: TGTGCCAGTACCCTTGAGAACACCAGGGAGCTGTTTTTT.

This clonotype was seen repeatedly, ten times or more. Written as DNA, the CDR3 is TGTGCCAGCTCCCCGGCGACGGGAGGCCCGGCAGATACGCAGTATTTT. Translating gives CASSPATGGPADTQYF. J is TRBJ2-3 and V is TRBV9; TRBD2 matches at 7 bases. V gave up 7 bases and J gave up 4 bases; unmatched junction bases: 15. Germline values: CDR1 SGDLS, CDR2 YYNGEE. CDR3 length equals 16 residues.

This clonotype was picked up many times. The chain combines TRBV6-5 with TRBJ1-4; maybe TRBD1 (6 bases). There are 15 residues in the CDR3. Germline values: CDR1 MNHEY, CDR2 SVGAGI. V gave up 5 bases and J gave up 0 bases, with 10 bases separating them. The CDR3 DNA reads as TGTGCCAGCAGTCACAGGGACTCAACTAATGAAAAACTGTTTTTT. Translating it yields CASSHRDSTNEKLFF.

Comment on this clonotype: A much larger clonotype is one base distant, so this may be a read error. J is TRBJ1-2 and V is TRBV6-5; a possible D gene is TRBD1 (6 bases). The V end lost 2 bases, the J end lost 13 bases, and 17 bases lay between the germline ends. The CDR3 runs 13 residues. CDR1 and CDR2 from the germline V gene are MNHEY and SVGAGI. The CDR3 sequence is CASSYALQGDCTF. Here the CDR3 DNA reads TGTGCCAGCAGTTACGCATTACAGGGTGACTGCACCTTC.

This clonotype was counted at least ten times. J is TRBJ2-5 and V is TRBV11-2; D is ambiguous. Germline V gene sequence: CDR1 SGHAT, CDR2 FQNNGV. The V gene lost 0 bases and the J gene lost 5 bases, with 10 bases spanning the gap. CDR3 size: 14 residues. In nucleotides, the CDR3 is TGTGCCAGCAGCTTAGAAAGCCTCAGCGAGACCCAGTACTTC. Translated, it gives CASSLESLSETQYF. Variable domain in full (rest from reference TRBV11-2 and TRBJ2-5): EAGVAQSPRYKIIEKRQSVAFWCNPISGHATLYWYQQILGQGPKLLIQFQNNGVVDDSQLPKDRFSAERLKGVDSTLKIQPAKLEDSAVYLCASSLESLSETQYFGPGTRLLVL.

This clonotype was detected many times. V and J are TRBV27 and TRBJ1-5, with D maybe TRBD1 (6 bases). The CDR3 runs to 15 residues. Trimming cost V 3 bases and J 7 bases, with 16 bases left between them. Germline assignment: CDR1 MNHEY and CDR2 SMNVEV (reference sequence). CDR3 sequence reads: CASSFVGGAGQPQHF. CDR3 DNA sequence: TGTGCCAGCAGTTTTGTTGGGGGGGCAGGACAGCCCCAGCATTTT.

This clonotype has at least ten counts. This chain joins TRBV28 and TRBJ2-3; 9 bases agree with TRBD2. With 2 bases clipped from V and 4 bases from J, the junction kept 7 bases outside the gene matches. CDR1 is MDHEN and CDR2 is SYDVKM in the germline V gene. This CDR3 spans 16 amino acids. The CDR3 region is CASSLGVAGVSDTQYF. DNA for the CDR3: TGTGCCAGCAGTTTAGGAGTAGCGGGAGTGTCAGATACGCAGTATTTT. Based on the CDR3 plus reference TRBV28 and TRBJ2-3, the full variable domain is DVKVTQSSRYLVKRTGEKVFLECVQDMDHENMFWYRQDPGLGLRLIYFSYDVKMKEKGDIPEGYSVSREKKERFSLILESASTNQTSMYLCASSLGVAGVSDTQYFGPGTRLTVL.

Regarding this clonotype: The junction and the germline gene differ at one end; a read error may be behind it. V usage is TRBV4-3 and J usage is TRBJ2-7; the match to TRBD2 covers 12 bases. This CDR3 is built from 16 residues. Germline lookup yields CDR1 LGHNA and CDR2 YSLEER. The DNA for the CDR3 is TGCGCCAGCGGCCAAGGACTAGCGGGGAGCTCCTACGAGCAGTACTTC. As protein: CASGQGLAGSSYEQYF.